Presented here are 31 T cell receptor beta chains from one specimen sequenced in a study of T cell responses to AZD1222 COVID-19 vaccine. Clones were sequenced by immunoSEQ multiplex PCR, and TCRdb holds only the in-frame ones, with some missing. Of some 130,000 clones in the sample, roughly 90% were seen once. Source: peripheral blood, taken on day 0 of AZD1222 vaccination. The receptor source for this set is an adult in good health.

The rearrangement joins TRBV2 to TRBJ1-2; 7 nucleotides match TRBD1. The CDR3 contains 13 residues. Germline lookup yields CDR1 SNHLY and CDR2 FYNNEI. Losses at the gene ends were 6 bases for V and 3 bases for J; bases not matched to a gene: 4. CDR3 protein: CASRGDSHYGYTF. CDR3 nucleotide sequence: TGTGCCAGCAGAGGGGACAGTCACTATGGCTACACCTTC.

This rearrangement joins TRBV6-2 or TRBV6-3 to TRBJ2-1; D may be TRBD1 or TRBD2 (5 bases each). The CDR3 loop spans 15 amino acids. Germline CDR1 is MNHEY and CDR2 is SVGEGT. V lost 0 bases and J 8 bases, leaving 14 bases between the germline ends. CDR3 sequence (DNA): TGTGCCAGCAGTTACTCCGACAGAGGAGCGGATGAGCAGTTCTTC. The encoded protein is CASSYSDRGADEQFF.

The rearrangement links TRBV27 to TRBJ1-1; D unclear. Trimming removed 4 bases from V and 5 bases from J, with 14 bases in between. Germline CDR1 is MNHEY and CDR2 is SMNVEV (reference sequence). The CDR3 extends over 14 amino acids. The CDR3 DNA reads as TGTGCCAGCAGTTCCATCGGTCCGCGGACTGAAGCTTTCTTT. It yields the protein CASSSIGPRTEAFF.

This clone was seen only once. The rearrangement links TRBV5-6 to TRBJ2-7, with 10 bases aligning to TRBD2. CDR1 SGHDT and CDR2 YYEEEE come from the germline V gene. The CDR3 runs 14 residues. Trimming at V came to 2 bases and at J to 5 bases, leaving 4 bases not matched to a gene. CDR3 protein: CASSLPSGSDEQYF. DNA of the CDR3: TGTGCCAGCAGCTTACCTAGCGGGAGCGACGAGCAGTACTTC.

With respect to this clone: This CDR3 is missing its conserved last phenylalanine or tryptophan, likely due to a read error. The limits of the CDR3 on the DNA are not certain, so only TCRdb's listed CDR3 is given. The V call is TRBV15, the J call TRBJ1-5; TRBD1, the table's D call, was not compared with the DNA. Germline assignment: CDR1 LNHNV and CDR2 YYDKDF (reference sequence). The length of the CDR3 is 14 amino acids, counting both ends. The CDR3 is CATSRDRIAGPAFA.

The CDR3 loop is CASSHGSSGANVLTF. The CDR3 bases are TGTGCCAGCAGCCACGGTAGCTCTGGGGCCAACGTCCTGACTTTC. The V gene is TRBV3-1 (or the pseudogene TRBV3-2), the J gene TRBJ2-6; D not certain. CDR1 and CDR2 from the germline V gene are LGHDT and YNNKEL (reference sequence). V lost 3 bases, J lost 0 bases, and 6 bases lay in between. The CDR3 runs 15 residues.

This chain uses TRBV30 with TRBJ2-1, with 14 bases that match TRBD2. Trimming at V came to 2 bases and at J to 9 bases, leaving 6 bases not matched to a gene. Per the germline V gene, CDR1 is GTSNPN and CDR2 is SVGIG (reference sequence). CDR3 length equals 15 residues. The chain's CDR3 is CAWSLRTSGRSEQFF. In DNA, the CDR3 is TGTGCCTGGAGTCTCAGGACTAGCGGGAGGAGTGAGCAGTTCTTC.

This chain connects TRBV5-4 to TRBJ1-1; possibly TRBD1 for D (6 bases). Germline V gene sequence: CDR1 SGHNT, CDR2 YYREEE (reference sequence). V lost 0 bases and J 1 base, leaving 7 bases between the germline ends. This CDR3 is built from 14 residues. CDR3 protein: CASSLGGANTEAFF. Written as DNA, the CDR3 is TGTGCCAGCAGCTTGGGGGGGGCGAACACTGAAGCTTTCTTT.

The chain recombines TRBV7-2 with TRBJ1-1, with D uncertain. The CDR3 consists of 12 residues. V was clipped by 1 base and J by 4 bases, with 4 bases between them. Looked up from germline, CDR1 is SGHTA and CDR2 is FQGNSA. The CDR3 DNA follows: TGTGCCAGCAGCTTAGGAACCACTGAAGCTTTCTTT. It codes for CASSLGTTEAFF.

The chain has TRBV11-2 and TRBJ2-7, with a tentative D call TRBD1 (6 bases). CDR3 size: 17 residues. CDR1 and CDR2 (germline): SGHAT, FQNNGV. The germline V and J ends were trimmed by 1 base and 2 bases, with 18 bases remaining between them. CDR3 sequence (DNA): TGTGCCAGCAGCTTAGGGGTGGGCAGGGGCAAAGCCTACGAGCAGTACTTC. Translation gives CASSLGVGRGKAYEQYF.

The chain links TRBV24-1 to TRBJ2-2, with D uncertain. CDR1 is KGHDR and CDR2 is SFDVKD in the germline V gene. This CDR3 comprises 16 residues. V lost 4 bases, J lost 0 bases, and 11 bases lay in between. The CDR3 coding sequence is TGTGCCACCAGTGACCCTGCAAAAGCGAACACCGGGGAGCTGTTTTTT. Protein sequence: CATSDPAKANTGELFF.

The chain is built from TRBV9 and TRBJ1-5, with a weak D call TRBD1 (6 bases). This CDR3 has 16 amino acids. V shed 0 bases and J shed 7 bases, with 17 bases lying between them. Germline assignment: CDR1 SGDLS and CDR2 YYNGEE. The DNA of the CDR3 is TGTGCCAGCAGCGTAGGTACAGGGCGGGGAGGACAGCCCCAGCATTTT. Its translation is CASSVGTGRGGQPQHF.

The CDR3 DNA follows: TGCGCCAGCAGCACACTCCCGACAGATAACACCGGGGAGCTGTTTTTT. Amino acids: CASSTLPTDNTGELFF. The chain couples TRBV5-1 to TRBJ2-2; D is possibly TRBD1 (5 bases). The V gene lost 4 bases and the J gene lost 2 bases, with 15 bases spanning the gap. The V gene's germline CDR1 is SGHRS and CDR2 YFSETQ. This CDR3 is 16 amino acids long.

The chain employs TRBV7-9 and TRBJ1-2, with TRBD1 matching over 8 bases. V was clipped by 8 bases and J by 5 bases; unmatched bases: 7. The CDR3 length is 13 residues. Germline CDR1 is SEHNR and CDR2 is FQNEAQ (reference sequence). The CDR3 region is CASLPGTGYGYTF. CDR3 bases: TGTGCCAGCCTCCCCGGGACAGGTTATGGCTACACCTTC.

This CDR3 reads CASSQGRTAQGNYGYTF. The CDR3 nucleotides are TGTGCCAGCAGCCAAGGTCGGACAGCTCAGGGCAACTATGGCTACACCTTC. The V call is TRBV14, the J call TRBJ1-2; perhaps TRBD1 as D (6 bases). V was cut by 1 base and J by 2 bases, with 17 bases left in between. There are 17 residues in the CDR3. Germline CDR1 is SGHDN and CDR2 is FVKESK.

The genes are TRBV3-1 (or the pseudogene TRBV3-2) and TRBJ1-1; D call uncertain. The CDR3 loop spans 11 amino acids. Germline assignment: CDR1 LGHDT and CDR2 YNNKEL (reference sequence). V lost 5 bases and J 5 bases, leaving 6 bases between the germline ends. In DNA, the CDR3 is TGTGCCAGCAGCTGGGGTACTGAAGCTTTCTTT. This gives the protein CASSWGTEAFF.

This clone was seen only once. The rearrangement joins TRBV4-3 to TRBJ1-1; maybe TRBD1 (6 bases). The length of the CDR3 is 13 residues. Trimming took off 0 bases at V and 10 bases at J, with 12 bases between the two ends. Germline V CDR1 and CDR2: LGHNA, YSLEER. The CDR3 region has the DNA TGCGCCAGCAGCCAAGATAGGAGACAGGCAGCTTTCTTT. Translating gives CASSQDRRQAAFF.

This clone has a handful of counts. The genes are TRBV18 and TRBJ1-1; 7 bases map to TRBD1. This CDR3 contains 16 residues. V shed 2 bases, J shed 5 bases, and the junction held 11 bases outside the gene matches. CDR1 is KGHSH, CDR2 LQKENI, per germline. The CDR3 protein is CASSPLGTALKTEAFF. The CDR3 DNA sequence: TGTGCCAGCTCACCATTGGGGACAGCACTAAAAACTGAAGCTTTCTTT.

The genes are TRBV5-1 and TRBJ2-1; no firm D call. V was pared by 0 bases and J by 4 bases, with 5 bases between. This CDR3 comprises 13 residues. Germline assignment: CDR1 SGHRS and CDR2 YFSETQ. Here the CDR3 reads CASSLGEYNEQFF. In nucleotides, the CDR3 is TGCGCCAGCAGCTTGGGAGAGTACAATGAGCAGTTCTTC.

The DNA of the CDR3 is TGTGCCAGCAGCTTGGGGGGGACTAGCGGTTTAGAGCAGTACTTC. It codes for CASSLGGTSGLEQYF. The V gene is TRBV5-4, the J gene TRBJ2-7; 11 bases map to TRBD2. The length of the CDR3 is 15 residues. Germline assignment: CDR1 SGHNT and CDR2 YYREEE (reference sequence). V trimming: 0 bases; J trimming: 7 bases; junction bases outside the gene matches: 6.

V usage is TRBV4-3 and J usage is TRBJ1-5; D uncertain. Trimming left V 0 bases short and J 10 bases short, with 13 bases between. Germline CDR1 and CDR2: LGHNA and YSLEER. This CDR3 contains 14 residues. The CDR3 DNA follows: TGCGCCAGCAGCCAAGATACCGATCTACCCCCCCAGCATTTT. As protein: CASSQDTDLPPQHF.

This chain uses TRBV5-6 with TRBJ2-7, with a weak D call TRBD1 (5 bases). CDR1 and CDR2 from the germline V gene are SGHDT and YYEEEE. This CDR3 is 14 amino acids long. V was trimmed by 1 base and J by 7 bases, leaving 15 bases between them. CDR3 sequence reads: CASSLLGPVGEQYF. The CDR3 DNA reads TGTGCCAGCAGCTTGCTGGGGCCCGTAGGGGAGCAGTACTTC.

This clone was counted only a few times. The chain joins TRBV5-1 to TRBJ1-5; the D gene is possibly TRBD1 (5 bases). Germline V gene lookup returns CDR1 SGHRS and CDR2 YFSETQ. Trimming left V 3 bases short and J 4 bases short, with 14 bases between. This CDR3 region has 15 residues. The chain's CDR3 is CASSSGTADNQPQHF. As DNA, the CDR3 is TGCGCCAGCAGCTCCGGGACCGCTGATAATCAGCCCCAGCATTTT.

J is TRBJ1-1 and V is TRBV7-2; 10 bases are a match to TRBD1. V was pared by 1 base and J by 6 bases, with 8 bases of the junction left unmatched. Germline-derived CDR1 and CDR2 are SGHTA and FQGNSA. This CDR3 contains 16 residues. CDR3 coding DNA: TGTGCCAGCAGCTTAGGTGGGACAGGGGAGTTCGCTGAAGCTTTCTTT. The encoded protein is CASSLGGTGEFAEAFF.

The chain combines TRBV5-1 with TRBJ2-5, with D perhaps given as TRBD1 or TRBD2 (6 bases each). The ends were cut back, 4 bases at V and 5 bases at J, with 18 bases in the middle. This CDR3 has 15 amino acids. CDR1 is SGHRS and CDR2 is YFSETQ in the germline V gene. The CDR3 protein is CASSADGGRAETQYF. DNA for the CDR3: TGCGCCAGCAGCGCGGACGGGGGCCGTGCGGAGACCCAGTACTTC.

V is TRBV6-5 and J is TRBJ2-3, with 8 bases lining up with TRBD2. Germline V lookup: CDR1 MNHEY, CDR2 SVGAGI. The CDR3 is 14 amino acids. V gave up 10 bases and J gave up 3 bases; unmatched junction bases: 9. The CDR3 bases are TGTGCCAACCCCGGGACTAGGGTGACAGATACGCAGTATTTT. As protein: CANPGTRVTDTQYF.

The rearrangement uses TRBV18 and TRBJ2-3, with 12 bases matching TRBD2. The CDR3 is 15 amino acids. The V gene end was trimmed by 6 bases and the J gene end by 3 bases; junction bases not matched to a gene: 4. Germline CDR1 and CDR2: KGHSH and LQKENI. In nucleotides, the CDR3 is TGTGCCAGCTCTCTAGCGGGAGGGCCAACAGATACGCAGTATTTT. Its protein is CASSLAGGPTDTQYF. Filled out from reference TRBV18 and TRBJ2-3, the complete variable domain reads NAGVMQNPRHLVRRRGQEARLRCSPMKGHSHVYWYRQLPEEGLKFMVYLQKENIIDESGMPKERFSAEFPKEGPSILRIQQVVRGDSAAYFCASSLAGGPTDTQYFGPGTRLTVL.

This rearrangement joins TRBV24-1 to TRBJ2-7; 10 nucleotides line up with TRBD1. CDR1 is KGHDR and CDR2 is SFDVKD in the germline V gene. The CDR3 runs 15 residues. Unmatched junction bases numbered 2, after V lost 2 bases and J lost 2 bases. CDR3 sequence (DNA): TGTGCCACCAGTGATTCCGGACAGGGGGCCTACGAGCAGTACTTC. This codes for CATSDSGQGAYEQYF.

As regards this clone: The sample holds other DNA sequences that translate to the same CDR3. The chain is built from TRBV2 and TRBJ2-7; no reliable D call. This CDR3 region has 13 residues. Deletions cut 5 bases from V and 1 base from J, with 9 bases between. The germline gives CDR1 SNHLY, CDR2 FYNNEI. In DNA form, the CDR3 reads TGTGCCAGCAGTACCCGATCTTCCTACGAGCAGTACTTC. The encoded protein is CASSTRSSYEQYF.

The V call is TRBV27, the J call TRBJ1-5; a possible D gene is TRBD1 (5 bases). The CDR3 contains 14 residues. V lost 3 bases and J lost 6, with 12 bases in between. Looked up from germline, CDR1 is MNHEY and CDR2 is SMNVEV (reference sequence). Here the CDR3 reads CASSFARGGQPQHF. The CDR3 DNA sequence: TGTGCCAGCAGTTTTGCAAGGGGCGGTCAGCCCCAGCATTTT.

The genes are TRBV18 and TRBJ1-2, with a possible D match to TRBD1 (5 bases). In germline, CDR1 is KGHSH, CDR2 LQKENI. The V end was cut by 3 bases, the J end by 7 bases, with 15 bases between. The CDR3 is 14 residues long. CDR3: CASSPGGVGGGYTF. As DNA, the CDR3 is TGTGCCAGCTCACCCGGAGGGGTAGGTGGTGGCTACACCTTC. The variable domain in full, with the rest retrieved from reference TRBV18 and TRBJ1-2, is NAGVMQNPRHLVRRRGQEARLRCSPMKGHSHVYWYRQLPEEGLKFMVYLQKENIIDESGMPKERFSAEFPKEGPSILRIQQVVRGDSAAYFCASSPGGVGGGYTFGSGTRLTVV.